A selection of T cell receptor beta chains follows, all from one sample in a study of control samples from healthy donors and cancer patients. Assay: immunoSEQ multiplex PCR; the TCRdb copy retains only in-frame clones and omits some. This table holds about 110,000 clones, approximately 88% found once. Sequencing was performed on PBMCs. All receptors come from a woman in her sixties or seventies with lung cancer. CDR3s include the opening cysteine and the closing phenylalanine or tryptophan. A D gene is named only where the DNA matches it firmly. Size tells how often a clone was seen (once, few, many) or the class of an expanded clone, and some rows leave it out.

CDR3 protein | J gene | clone size | CDR3 length | V gene | D gene
CASSAGRGAYNEQFF | TRBJ2-1 | . | 15 | TRBV9 | .
CASSRGGRTEAFF | TRBJ1-1 | . | 13 | TRBV19 | .
CASNGPANTGELFF | TRBJ2-2 | . | 14 | TRBV2 | .
CASRPGVSTDTQYF | TRBJ2-3 | . | 14 | TRBV6-5 | .
CASSFGQGSGEQYF | TRBJ2-7 | few | 14 | TRBV7-9 | TRBD1
CASSIEGASSYNEQFF | TRBJ2-1 | . | 16 | TRBV19 | .
CASSPGQNYGYTF | TRBJ1-2 | . | 13 | TRBV5-1 | TRBD1
CANSLDPGQWTYEQYF | TRBJ2-7 | . | 16 | TRBV11-3 | .
CASSFTSGGAGELFF | TRBJ2-2 | once | 15 | TRBV5-1 | TRBD2
CASSHPGGQETQYF | TRBJ2-5 | few | 14 | TRBV18 | TRBD2
CASSLGGIYGYTF | TRBJ1-2 | . | 13 | TRBV12-3/TRBV12-4 | .
CASSLGDSRSHEQYF | TRBJ2-7 | . | 15 | TRBV5-1 | .
CASSHSEYLSGANVLTF | TRBJ2-6 | . | 17 | TRBV3-1/TRBV3-2 | .
CASSNGGELFF | TRBJ2-2 | . | 11 | TRBV7-9 | .
CASSRGTSGYEQYF | TRBJ2-7 | . | 14 | TRBV19 | TRBD2
CASSTGLAGVQFF | TRBJ2-1 | . | 13 | TRBV19 | TRBD2
CASSWGSNQPQHF | TRBJ1-5 | once | 13 | TRBV28 | .
CASTGQTNTGELFF | TRBJ2-2 | . | 14 | TRBV19 | TRBD1
CASSLVGVRSSYNEQFF | TRBJ2-1 | . | 17 | TRBV5-1 | .
CASSLLGGDTEAFF | TRBJ1-1 | . | 14 | TRBV28 | .
CAWTAGGSDTQYF | TRBJ2-3 | . | 13 | TRBV30 | TRBD2
CASSLTGTGGTEAFF | TRBJ1-1 | . | 15 | TRBV4-2 | TRBD1
CASRTVNTEAFF | TRBJ1-1 | few | 12 | TRBV7-9 | .
CATTGQFNSPLHF | TRBJ1-6 | . | 13 | TRBV21-1 | .
CASSIVAPARGQPQHF | TRBJ1-5 | . | 16 | TRBV19 | .
CASSPTSYVAGEAFF | TRBJ1-1 | . | 15 | TRBV5-4 | .
CASSQGLLLRDRAYEQYF | TRBJ2-7 | . | 18 | TRBV14 | TRBD1
CASSQPGTGGDEQYF | TRBJ2-7 | . | 15 | TRBV14 | TRBD1
CASSPQTGHEQYF | TRBJ2-7 | . | 13 | TRBV12-3/TRBV12-4 | TRBD1
CASSLMGQMNYGYTF | TRBJ1-2 | once | 15 | TRBV5-1 | TRBD1
CASSLSAGDSYNEQFF | TRBJ2-1 | . | 16 | TRBV7-2 | TRBD2